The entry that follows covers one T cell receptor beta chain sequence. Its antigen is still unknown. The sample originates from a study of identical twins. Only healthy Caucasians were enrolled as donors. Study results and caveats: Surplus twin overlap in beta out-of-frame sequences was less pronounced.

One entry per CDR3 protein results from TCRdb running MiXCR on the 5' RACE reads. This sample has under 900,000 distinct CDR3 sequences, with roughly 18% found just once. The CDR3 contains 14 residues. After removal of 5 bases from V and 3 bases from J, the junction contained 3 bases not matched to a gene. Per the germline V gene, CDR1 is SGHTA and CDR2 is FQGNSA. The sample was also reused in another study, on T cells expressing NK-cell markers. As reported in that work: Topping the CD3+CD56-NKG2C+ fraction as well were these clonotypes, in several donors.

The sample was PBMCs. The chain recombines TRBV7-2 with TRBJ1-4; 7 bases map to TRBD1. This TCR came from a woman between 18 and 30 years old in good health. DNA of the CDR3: TGTGCCAGCAGCGACGGGACAGCTAATGAAAAACTGTTTTTT. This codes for CASSDGTANEKLFF.